One and the same sample provided the 14 T cell receptor beta chains below, sequenced in a study of T cell responses to AZD1222 COVID-19 vaccine. Repertoires were generated with immunoSEQ multiplex PCR, while TCRdb's copy carries only in-frame clones and drops some. The data show about 120,000 clones, 70% to 90% seen once. The sequencing here drew on peripheral blood, taken on day 0 of AZD1222 vaccination. The receptors shown here come from an adult in good health.

The J gene is TRBJ1-3, the V gene TRBV29-1; TRBD1 is a possible D gene (5 bases). The CDR3 length is 15 residues. Trimming stripped 4 bases from V and 4 bases from J, with 17 bases between. The germline V gene encodes CDR1 SQVTM and CDR2 ANQGSEA. Written as DNA, the CDR3 is TGCAGCGTTGTGGTCCGGGGCGCATTAGGAAACACCATATATTTT. This sequence encodes CSVVVRGALGNTIYF.

The chain has TRBV11-2 and TRBJ1-2; D might be TRBD1 (5 bases). The CDR3 loop spans 15 amino acids. V gave up 2 bases and J gave up 4 bases, with 14 bases separating them. Germline assignment: CDR1 SGHAT and CDR2 FQNNGV. The CDR3 reads CASSLQGTTGYGYTF. In DNA, the CDR3 is TGTGCCAGCAGCTTACAAGGGACTACGGGCTATGGCTACACCTTC.

The count of this clone is one. V gene TRBV2 combines with J gene TRBJ1-1, with D tentatively TRBD1 (5 bases). This CDR3 contains 14 residues. Germline V gives CDR1 SNHLY, CDR2 FYNNEI. The ends were cut back, 3 bases at V and 5 bases at J, with 13 bases in the middle. The CDR3 region has the DNA TGTGCCAGCAGTGAGAGGACCTCAGGGACTGAAGCTTTCTTT. Protein sequence: CASSERTSGTEAFF.

The genes are TRBV7-2 and TRBJ1-1, with 7 positions matching TRBD1. V was pared by 3 bases and J by 5 bases, with 3 bases of the junction left unmatched. Germline CDR1 and CDR2: SGHTA and FQGNSA. This CDR3 comprises 13 residues. The CDR3 coding sequence is TGTGCCAGCAGCTTTCCAGGGGGGACTGAAGCTTTCTTT. This translates into CASSFPGGTEAFF.

The J gene is TRBJ1-5, the V gene TRBV19; D unclear. V was shortened by 4 bases and J by 3 bases, with 13 bases between the two germline ends. Germline CDR1 LNHDA, CDR2 SQIVND (reference sequence). This CDR3 spans 15 amino acids. For the CDR3, the DNA is TGTGCCAGTAGTACCCCCAGTAGGCTCAATCAGCCCCAGCATTTT. It is translated as CASSTPSRLNQPQHF.

The chain couples TRBV28 to TRBJ1-2; 8 bases map to TRBD1. V trimming: 8 bases; J trimming: 6 bases; junction bases outside the gene matches: 5. The CDR3 is 12 residues long. Germline CDR1 and CDR2: MDHEN and SYDVKM. The CDR3 DNA sequence: TGTGCCAGCGCGGACAGGGTAGATGGCTACACCTTC. It codes for CASADRVDGYTF.

The chain employs TRBV7-6 and TRBJ2-1; 9 positions match TRBD2. The germline CDR1 and CDR2 sequences are SGHVS and FNYEAQ. CDR3 length: 15 amino acids. The V and J ends lost 5 bases and 3 bases, in that order; junction bases with no gene match: 5. The DNA for the CDR3 is TGTGCCAGCAGCCGCTCAGCGGGGGGCTACAATGAGCAGTTCTTC. It is translated as CASSRSAGGYNEQFF.

The chain has TRBV9 and TRBJ2-5, with no clear D. Germline CDR1 and CDR2: SGDLS and YYNGEE. This CDR3 spans 14 amino acids. Deletions cut 0 bases from V and 6 bases from J, with 12 bases between. The CDR3 nucleotides are TGTGCCAGCAGCGTAGGGGTTGGATTGCAGACCCAGTACTTC. It yields the protein CASSVGVGLQTQYF.

Here the CDR3 reads CASSLRTVNTEAFF. CDR3 DNA sequence: TGTGCCAGCAGCTTACGGACAGTGAACACTGAAGCTTTCTTT. The J gene is TRBJ1-1, the V gene TRBV7-2; tentatively, D is TRBD1 (6 bases). The CDR3 is 14 amino acids. Trimming shortened V by 2 bases and J by 0 bases, and 7 bases separated the two germline ends. CDR1 is SGHTA, CDR2 FQGNSA, per germline.

The chain uses TRBV6-5 and TRBJ2-7; 8 nucleotides agree with TRBD1. Germline loops: CDR1 MNHEY, CDR2 SVGAGI. This CDR3 region has 15 residues. Unmatched junction bases numbered 10, after V lost 4 bases and J lost 5 bases. DNA for the CDR3: TGTGCCAGCAGTTCGCGGACAGGGAGTGGGGACGAGCAGTACTTC. Encoded protein: CASSSRTGSGDEQYF.

The rearrangement uses TRBV9 and TRBJ2-3; D assignment may be TRBD1 or TRBD2 (5 bases each). Germline V gives CDR1 SGDLS, CDR2 YYNGEE. The CDR3 is made up of 15 amino acids. The ends were cut back, 4 bases at V and 5 bases at J, with 17 bases in the middle. This chain's CDR3 is CASSKRLAGGDTQYF. In DNA form, the CDR3 reads TGTGCCAGCAGCAAGAGGCTAGCTGGGGGAGATACGCAGTATTTT.

The chain couples TRBV7-8 to TRBJ1-5; 7 bases fit TRBD1. V was clipped by 2 bases and J by 0 bases; unmatched bases: 7. Germline-derived CDR1 and CDR2 are SGHVS and FQNEAQ. The CDR3 is 17 amino acids. CDR3 residues: CASSLLRQGGSNQPQHF. In DNA form, the CDR3 reads TGTGCCAGCAGCTTATTGCGGCAGGGGGGTAGCAATCAGCCCCAGCATTTT.

This chain links TRBV3-1 (or the pseudogene TRBV3-2) with TRBJ1-6; D is unresolved. Germline values: CDR1 LGHDT, CDR2 YNNKEL (reference sequence). Trimming took 3 bases from V and 7 from J, leaving 13 bases between them. The CDR3 runs 15 residues. This chain's CDR3 is CASSQAGSSNSPLHF. In DNA form, the CDR3 reads TGTGCCAGCAGCCAGGCCGGGAGCTCAAATTCACCCCTCCACTTT.

The rearrangement joins TRBV5-4 to TRBJ1-2; 8 bases are shared with TRBD1. The CDR3 spans 14 residues. J lost 8 bases, V lost 4 bases, and 10 bases had no gene match. CDR1 is SGHNT, CDR2 YYREEE, per germline (reference sequence). The CDR3 loop reads CASSGIGQGRGYTF. CDR3 DNA sequence: TGTGCCAGCAGCGGGATAGGACAGGGTCGGGGCTACACCTTC.